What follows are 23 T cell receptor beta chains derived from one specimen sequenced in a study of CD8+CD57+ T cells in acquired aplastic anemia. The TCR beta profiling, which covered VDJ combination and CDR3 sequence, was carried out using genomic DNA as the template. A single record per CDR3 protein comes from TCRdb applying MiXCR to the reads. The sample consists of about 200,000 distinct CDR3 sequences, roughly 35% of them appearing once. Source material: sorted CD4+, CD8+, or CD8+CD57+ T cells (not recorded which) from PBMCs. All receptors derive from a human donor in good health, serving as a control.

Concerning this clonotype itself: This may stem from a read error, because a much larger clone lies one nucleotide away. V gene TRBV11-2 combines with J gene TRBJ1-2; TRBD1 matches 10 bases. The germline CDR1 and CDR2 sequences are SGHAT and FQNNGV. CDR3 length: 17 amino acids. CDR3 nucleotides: TGTGCCGGCAGCTTTTTCTTAGGGGGACAGGGGAACGGTGGCTACACCTTC. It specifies CAGSFFLGGQGNGGYTF. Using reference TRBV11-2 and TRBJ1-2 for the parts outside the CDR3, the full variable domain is EAGVAQSPRYKIIEKRQSVAFWCNPISGHATLYWYQQILGQGPKLLIQFQNNGVVDDSQLPKDRFSAERLKGVDSTLKIQPAKLEDSAVYLCAGSFFLGGQGNGGYTFGSGTRLTVV.

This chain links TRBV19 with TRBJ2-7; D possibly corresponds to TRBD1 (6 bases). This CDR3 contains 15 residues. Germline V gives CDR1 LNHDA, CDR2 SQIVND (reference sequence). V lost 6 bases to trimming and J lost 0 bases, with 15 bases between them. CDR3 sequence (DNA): TGTGCCAGTAGCCGCGTAACAGGGATCTCCTACGAGCAGTACTTC. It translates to CASSRVTGISYEQYF.

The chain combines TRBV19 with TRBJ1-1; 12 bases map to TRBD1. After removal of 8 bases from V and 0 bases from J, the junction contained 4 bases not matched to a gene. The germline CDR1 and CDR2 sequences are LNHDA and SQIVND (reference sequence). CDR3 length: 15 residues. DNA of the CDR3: TGTGCCAGTCGGGACAGGGGGCTTGTGAACACTGAAGCTTTCTTT. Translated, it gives CASRDRGLVNTEAFF.

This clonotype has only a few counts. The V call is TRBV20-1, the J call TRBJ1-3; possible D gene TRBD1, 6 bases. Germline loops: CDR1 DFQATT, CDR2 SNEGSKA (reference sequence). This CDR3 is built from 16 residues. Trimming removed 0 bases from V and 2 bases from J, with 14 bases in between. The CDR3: CSARDRGTNPGNTIYF. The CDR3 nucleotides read TGCAGTGCTAGAGATCGGGGGACAAATCCTGGAAACACCATATATTTT.

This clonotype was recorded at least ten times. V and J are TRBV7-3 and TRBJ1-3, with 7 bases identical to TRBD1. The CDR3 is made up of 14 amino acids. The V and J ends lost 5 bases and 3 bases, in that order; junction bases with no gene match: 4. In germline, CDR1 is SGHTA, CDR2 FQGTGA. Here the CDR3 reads CASSLDRDGNTIYF. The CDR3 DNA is TGTGCCAGCAGCCTAGACAGGGATGGAAACACCATATATTTT.

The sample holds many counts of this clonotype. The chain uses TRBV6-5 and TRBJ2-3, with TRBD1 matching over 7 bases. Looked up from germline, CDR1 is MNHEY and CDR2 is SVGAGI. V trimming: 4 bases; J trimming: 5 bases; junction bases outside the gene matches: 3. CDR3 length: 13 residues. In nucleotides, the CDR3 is TGTGCCAGCAGTTCCAACAGGGGAGATACGCAGTATTTT. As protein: CASSSNRGDTQYF.

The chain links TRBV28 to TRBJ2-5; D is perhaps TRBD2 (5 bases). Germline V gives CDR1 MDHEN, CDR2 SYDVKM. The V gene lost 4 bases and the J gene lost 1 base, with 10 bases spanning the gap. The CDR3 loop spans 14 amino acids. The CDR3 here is CASSSGLRQETQYF. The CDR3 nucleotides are TGTGCCAGCAGTTCCGGACTGCGCCAAGAGACCCAGTACTTC.

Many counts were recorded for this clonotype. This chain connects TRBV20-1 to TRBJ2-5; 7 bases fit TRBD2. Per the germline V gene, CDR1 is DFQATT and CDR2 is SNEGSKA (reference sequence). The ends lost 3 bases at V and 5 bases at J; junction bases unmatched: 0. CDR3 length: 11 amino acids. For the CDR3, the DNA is TGCAGTGCTAGGGGAGGGGAGACCCAGTACTTC. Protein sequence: CSARGGETQYF.

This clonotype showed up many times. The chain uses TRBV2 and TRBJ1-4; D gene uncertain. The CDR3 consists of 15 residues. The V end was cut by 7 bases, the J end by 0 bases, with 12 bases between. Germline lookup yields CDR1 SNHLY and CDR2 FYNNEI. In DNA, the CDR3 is TGTGCCAGCATTAGCGGGGTTGCAACTAATGAAAAACTGTTTTTT. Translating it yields CASISGVATNEKLFF. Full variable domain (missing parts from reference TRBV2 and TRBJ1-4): EPEVTQTPSHQVTQMGQEVILRCVPISNHLYFYWYRQILGQKVEFLVSFYNNEISEKSEIFDDQFSVERPDGSNFTLKIRSTKLEDSAMYFCASISGVATNEKLFFGSGTQLSVL.

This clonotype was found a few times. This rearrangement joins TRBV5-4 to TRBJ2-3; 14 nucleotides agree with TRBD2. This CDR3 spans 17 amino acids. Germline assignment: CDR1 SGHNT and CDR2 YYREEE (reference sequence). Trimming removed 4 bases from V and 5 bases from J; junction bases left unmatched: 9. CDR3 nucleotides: TGTGCCAGCAGCCCGTACGGGACTAGCGGGGGTGGAGATACGCAGTATTTT. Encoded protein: CASSPYGTSGGGDTQYF.

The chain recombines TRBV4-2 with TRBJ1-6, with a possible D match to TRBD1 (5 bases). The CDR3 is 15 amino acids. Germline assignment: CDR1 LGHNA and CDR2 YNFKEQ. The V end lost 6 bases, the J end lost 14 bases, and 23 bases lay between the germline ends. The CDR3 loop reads CASSPGSDRGIALHF. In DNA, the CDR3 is TGTGCCAGCAGTCCCGGCAGTGACCGGGGGATAGCCCTCCACTTT.

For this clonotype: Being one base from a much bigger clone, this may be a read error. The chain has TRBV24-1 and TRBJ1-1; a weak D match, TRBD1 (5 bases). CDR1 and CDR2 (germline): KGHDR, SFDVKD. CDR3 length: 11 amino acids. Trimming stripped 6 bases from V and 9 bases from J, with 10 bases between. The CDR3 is CATSLRGKAFF. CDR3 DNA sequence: TGTGCCACCAGTTTGAGGGGTAAAGCTTTCTTT.

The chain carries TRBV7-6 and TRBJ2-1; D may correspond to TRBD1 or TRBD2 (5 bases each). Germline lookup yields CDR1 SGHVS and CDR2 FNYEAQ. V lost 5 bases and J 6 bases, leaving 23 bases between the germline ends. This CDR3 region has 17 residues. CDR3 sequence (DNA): TGTGCCAGCAGCCATAGACTGCTATCGGGGCTAGGCAATGAGCAGTTCTTC. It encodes CASSHRLLSGLGNEQFF.

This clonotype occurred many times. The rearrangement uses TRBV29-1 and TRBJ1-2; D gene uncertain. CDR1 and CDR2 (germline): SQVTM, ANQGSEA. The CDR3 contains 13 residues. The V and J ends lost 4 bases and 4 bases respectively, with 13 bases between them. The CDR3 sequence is CSVVFGSGYGYTF. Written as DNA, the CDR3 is TGCAGCGTTGTATTTGGCAGCGGCTATGGCTACACCTTC.

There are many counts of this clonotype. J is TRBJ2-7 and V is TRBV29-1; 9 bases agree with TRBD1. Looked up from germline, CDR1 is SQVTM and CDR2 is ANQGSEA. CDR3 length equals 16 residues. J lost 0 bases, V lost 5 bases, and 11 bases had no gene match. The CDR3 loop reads CSVRRPGQGFSYEQYF. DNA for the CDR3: TGCAGCGTTCGTCGACCGGGACAGGGATTCTCCTACGAGCAGTACTTC.

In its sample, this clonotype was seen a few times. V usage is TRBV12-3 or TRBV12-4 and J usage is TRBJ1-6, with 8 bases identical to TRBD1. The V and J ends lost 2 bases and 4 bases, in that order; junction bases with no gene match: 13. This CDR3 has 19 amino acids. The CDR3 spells CASSLSRQSRDRYNSPLHF. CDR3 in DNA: TGTGCCAGCAGTTTAAGTCGGCAATCCCGGGACAGGTATAATTCACCCCTCCACTTT.

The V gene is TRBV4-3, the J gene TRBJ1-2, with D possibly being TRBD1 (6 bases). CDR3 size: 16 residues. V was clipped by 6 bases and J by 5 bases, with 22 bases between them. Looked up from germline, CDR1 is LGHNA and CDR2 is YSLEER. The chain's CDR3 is CASRGRTGDIKYGYTF. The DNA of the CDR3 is TGCGCCAGCAGAGGCCGGACGGGGGACATTAAGTATGGCTACACCTTC.

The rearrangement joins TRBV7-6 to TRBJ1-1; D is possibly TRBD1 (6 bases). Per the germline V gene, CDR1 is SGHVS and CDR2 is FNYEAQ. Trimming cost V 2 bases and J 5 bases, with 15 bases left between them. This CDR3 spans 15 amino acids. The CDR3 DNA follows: TGTGCCAGCAGCTTAAATAGTCAGGGGCTGACTGAAGCTTTCTTT. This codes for CASSLNSQGLTEAFF.

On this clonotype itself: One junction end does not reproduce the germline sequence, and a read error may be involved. The CDR3 nucleotides read TGTGCCAGCAGCCGCGTCAAGGCGGGGGGGCCGAGGGAGACCCAGTACTTC. It is translated as CASSRVKAGGPRETQYF. The rearrangement links TRBV4-1 to TRBJ2-5; 9 bases agree with TRBD2. Germline V lookup: CDR1 MGHRA, CDR2 YSYEKL. The length of the CDR3 is 17 residues.

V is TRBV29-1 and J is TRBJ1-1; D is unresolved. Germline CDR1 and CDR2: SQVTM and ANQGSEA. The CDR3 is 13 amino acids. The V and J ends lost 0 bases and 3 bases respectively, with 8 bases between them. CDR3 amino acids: CSVEDTVYTEAFF. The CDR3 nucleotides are TGCAGCGTTGAAGACACAGTTTACACTGAAGCTTTCTTT.

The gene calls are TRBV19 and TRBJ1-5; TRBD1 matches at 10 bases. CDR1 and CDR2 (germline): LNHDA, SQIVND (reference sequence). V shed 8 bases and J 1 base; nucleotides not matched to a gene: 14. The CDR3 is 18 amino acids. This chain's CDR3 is CASSTGGASVRSNQPQHF. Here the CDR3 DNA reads TGTGCCAGTTCGACAGGGGGCGCGTCTGTTAGGAGCAATCAGCCCCAGCATTTT.

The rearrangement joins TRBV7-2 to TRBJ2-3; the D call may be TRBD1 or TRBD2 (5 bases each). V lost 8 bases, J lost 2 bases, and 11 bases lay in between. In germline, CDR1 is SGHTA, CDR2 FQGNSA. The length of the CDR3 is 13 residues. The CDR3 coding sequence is TGTGCCAGCGGGGGTATGGCCACAGATACGCAGTATTTT. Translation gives CASGGMATDTQYF.

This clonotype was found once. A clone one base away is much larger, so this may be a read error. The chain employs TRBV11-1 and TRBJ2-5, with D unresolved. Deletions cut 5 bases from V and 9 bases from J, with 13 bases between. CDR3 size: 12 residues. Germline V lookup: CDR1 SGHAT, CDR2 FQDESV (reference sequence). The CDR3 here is CASSQDHRSQYF. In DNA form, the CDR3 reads TGTGCCAGCAGCCAAGACCACCGATCCCAGTACTTC.